Included here is one TCR beta chain sequence, with context. Germline V CDR1 and CDR2: MNHEY, SMNVEV (reference sequence). The CDR3 sequence is 15 residues long. V was trimmed by 4 bases and J by 0 bases, leaving 13 bases between them. The sample originates from a study of OX40 agonist ivuxolimab in advanced cancers. Assay: immunoSEQ multiplex PCR; the TCRdb copy retains only in-frame clones and omits some. Here the sample spans fewer than 90,000 clones, 85% being singletons. The rearrangement links TRBV27 to TRBJ2-7; D perhaps matches TRBD1 (5 bases). The clonotype comes from an adult with an advanced solid tumor such as melanoma, head and neck, liver or kidney cancer. The sample was CD4+ or CD8+ T cells sorted from blood, taken in a trial of the OX40 agonist ivuxolimab. The CDR3 protein is CASSWRQPNSYEQYF. CDR3 coding DNA: TGTGCCAGCAGTTGGCGACAGCCGAACTCCTACGAGCAGTACTTC.